This TCR beta chain was sequenced for a study of OX40 agonist ivuxolimab in advanced cancers. Whole-study results and caveats: People who partly responded at 0.1-3.0 mg/kg had some of the least clonal expansion seen.

Note on this clone: Its antigen is unknown.

The CDR3 length is 11 residues. V was pared by 4 bases and J by 7 bases, with 10 bases between. Germline V gives CDR1 SQVTM, CDR2 ANQGSEA. Sequencing was performed with immunoSEQ multiplex PCR; in TCRdb, only in-frame clones are kept and a portion is missing. This sample has some 100,000 clones, with approximately 80% found just once. The V call is TRBV29-1, the J call TRBJ2-5; tentatively, D is TRBD2 (6 bases). This specimen was CD4+ or CD8+ T cells sorted from blood, taken in a trial of the OX40 agonist ivuxolimab. This receptor was taken from an adult with an advanced solid tumor such as melanoma, head and neck, liver or kidney cancer. This chain's CDR3 is CSVVRGGTQYF. CDR3 in DNA: TGCAGCGTTGTCCGGGGAGGGACCCAGTACTTC.